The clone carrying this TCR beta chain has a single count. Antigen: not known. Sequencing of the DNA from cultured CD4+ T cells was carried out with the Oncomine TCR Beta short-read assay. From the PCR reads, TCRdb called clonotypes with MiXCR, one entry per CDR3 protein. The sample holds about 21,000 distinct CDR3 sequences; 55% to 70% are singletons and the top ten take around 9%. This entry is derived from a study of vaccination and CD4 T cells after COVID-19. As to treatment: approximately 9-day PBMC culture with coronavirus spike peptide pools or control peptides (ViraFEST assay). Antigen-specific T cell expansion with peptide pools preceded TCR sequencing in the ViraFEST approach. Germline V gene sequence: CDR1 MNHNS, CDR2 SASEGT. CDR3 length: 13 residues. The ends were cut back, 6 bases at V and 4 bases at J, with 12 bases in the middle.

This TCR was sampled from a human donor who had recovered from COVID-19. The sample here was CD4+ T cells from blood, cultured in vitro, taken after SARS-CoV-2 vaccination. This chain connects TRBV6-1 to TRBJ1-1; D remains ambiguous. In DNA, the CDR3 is TGTGCCAGCAGCGAGACCTATGGCACTGAAGCTTTCTTT. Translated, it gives CASSETYGTEAFF.